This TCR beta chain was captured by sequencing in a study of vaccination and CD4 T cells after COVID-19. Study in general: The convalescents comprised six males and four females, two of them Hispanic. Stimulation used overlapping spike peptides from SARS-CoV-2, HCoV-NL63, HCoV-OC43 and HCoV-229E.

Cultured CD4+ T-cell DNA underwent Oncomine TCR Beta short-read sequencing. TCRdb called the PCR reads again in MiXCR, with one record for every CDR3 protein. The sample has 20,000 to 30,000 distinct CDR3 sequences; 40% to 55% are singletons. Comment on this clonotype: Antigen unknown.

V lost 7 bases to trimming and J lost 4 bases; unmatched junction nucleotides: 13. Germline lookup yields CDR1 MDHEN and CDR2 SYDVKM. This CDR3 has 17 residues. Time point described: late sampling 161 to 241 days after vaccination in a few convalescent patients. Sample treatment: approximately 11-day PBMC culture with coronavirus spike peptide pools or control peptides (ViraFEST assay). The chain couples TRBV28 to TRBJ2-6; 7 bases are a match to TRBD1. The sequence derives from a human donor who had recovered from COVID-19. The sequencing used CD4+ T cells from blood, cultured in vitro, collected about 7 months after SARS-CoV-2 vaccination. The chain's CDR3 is CASTWDSPPGGANVLTF. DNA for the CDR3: TGTGCCAGCACCTGGGACAGCCCCCCGGGGGGGGCCAACGTCCTGACTTTC. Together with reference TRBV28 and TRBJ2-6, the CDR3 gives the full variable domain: DVKVTQSSRYLVKRTGEKVFLECVQDMDHENMFWYRQDPGLGLRLIYFSYDVKMKEKGDIPEGYSVSREKKERFSLILESASTNQTSMYLCASTWDSPPGGANVLTFGAGSRLTVL.